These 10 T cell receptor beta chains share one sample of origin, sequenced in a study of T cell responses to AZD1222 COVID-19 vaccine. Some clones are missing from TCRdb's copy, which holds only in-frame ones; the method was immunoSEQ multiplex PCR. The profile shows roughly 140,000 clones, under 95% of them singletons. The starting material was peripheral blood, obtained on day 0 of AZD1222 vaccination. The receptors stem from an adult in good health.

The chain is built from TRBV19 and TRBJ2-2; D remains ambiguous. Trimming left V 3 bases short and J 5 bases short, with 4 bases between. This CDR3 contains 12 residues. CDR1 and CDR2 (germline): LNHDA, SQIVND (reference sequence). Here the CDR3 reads CASSIATGELFF. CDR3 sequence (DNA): TGTGCCAGTAGTATCGCAACCGGGGAGCTGTTTTTT. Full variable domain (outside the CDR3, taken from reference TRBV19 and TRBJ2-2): DGGITQSPKYLFRKEGQNVTLSCEQNLNHDAMYWYRQDPGQGLRLIYYSQIVNDFQKGDIAEGYSVSREKKESFPLTVTSAQKNPTAFYLCASSIATGELFFGEGSRLTVL.

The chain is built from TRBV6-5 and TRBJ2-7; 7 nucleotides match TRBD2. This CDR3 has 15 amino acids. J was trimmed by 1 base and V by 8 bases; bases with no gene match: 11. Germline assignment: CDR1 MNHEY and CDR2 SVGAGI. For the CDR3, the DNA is TGTGCCAGCCCACCGGGGGGTGACCTGTCCTACGAGCAGTACTTC. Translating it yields CASPPGGDLSYEQYF.

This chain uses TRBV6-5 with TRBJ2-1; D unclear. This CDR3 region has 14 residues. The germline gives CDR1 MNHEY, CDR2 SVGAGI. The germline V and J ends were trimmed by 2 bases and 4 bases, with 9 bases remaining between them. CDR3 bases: TGTGCCAGCAGTTACACCGTGGGGTACAATGAGCAGTTCTTC. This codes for CASSYTVGYNEQFF.

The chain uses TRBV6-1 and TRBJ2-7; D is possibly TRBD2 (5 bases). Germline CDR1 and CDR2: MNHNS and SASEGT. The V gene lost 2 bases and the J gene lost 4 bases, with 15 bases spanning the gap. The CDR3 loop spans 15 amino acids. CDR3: CASSESGSVRYEQYF. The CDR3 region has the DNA TGTGCCAGCAGTGAAAGTGGTAGCGTGAGATACGAGCAGTACTTC.

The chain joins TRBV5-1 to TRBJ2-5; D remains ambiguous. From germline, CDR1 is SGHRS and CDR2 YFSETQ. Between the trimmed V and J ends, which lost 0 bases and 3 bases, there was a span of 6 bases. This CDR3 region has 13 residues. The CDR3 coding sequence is TGCGCCAGCAGCTTGGTACAGAAAGAGACCCAGTACTTC. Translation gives CASSLVQKETQYF.

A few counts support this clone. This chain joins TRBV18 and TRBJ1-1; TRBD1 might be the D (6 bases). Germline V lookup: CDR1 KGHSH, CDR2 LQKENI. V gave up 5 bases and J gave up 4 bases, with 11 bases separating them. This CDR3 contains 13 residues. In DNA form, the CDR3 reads TGTGCCAGCTCAACGGACAGTCTCACTGAAGCTTTCTTT. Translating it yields CASSTDSLTEAFF.

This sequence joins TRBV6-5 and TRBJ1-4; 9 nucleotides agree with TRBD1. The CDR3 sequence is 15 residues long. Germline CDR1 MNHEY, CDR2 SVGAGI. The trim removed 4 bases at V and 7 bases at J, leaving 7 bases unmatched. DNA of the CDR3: TGTGCCAGCAGTTCGGGACAGGGATGGGGTGAAAAACTGTTTTTT. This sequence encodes CASSSGQGWGEKLFF.

As DNA, the CDR3 is TGTGCCAGCAGTTCAAGCGGTGGTGGGGTATACGAGCAGTACTTC. This sequence encodes CASSSSGGGVYEQYF. This chain uses TRBV6-5 with TRBJ2-7; D is perhaps TRBD2 (5 bases). With 4 bases removed from V and 4 bases from J, the gap between germline ends came to 17 bases. The CDR3 extends over 15 amino acids. Germline CDR1 and CDR2: MNHEY and SVGAGI.

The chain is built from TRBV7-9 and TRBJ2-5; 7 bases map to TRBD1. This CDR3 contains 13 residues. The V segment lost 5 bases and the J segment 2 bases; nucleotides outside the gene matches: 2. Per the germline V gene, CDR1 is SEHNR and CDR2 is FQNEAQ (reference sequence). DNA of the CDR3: TGTGCCAGCAGCGCCAGGGGGCAAGAGACCCAGTACTTC. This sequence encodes CASSARGQETQYF.

The CDR3 bases are TGTGCCAGCTACCGCCTGGGGCGGGAGGGCCAGAATGAGCAGTTCTTC. It is translated as CASYRLGREGQNEQFF. V usage is TRBV2 and J usage is TRBJ2-1; the match to TRBD2 covers 9 bases. The CDR3 totals 16 residues. In germline, CDR1 is SNHLY, CDR2 FYNNEI. J was trimmed by 7 bases and V by 8 bases; bases with no gene match: 15.